The clone carrying this TCR beta chain was recorded a few times. Both TRBC1 and TRBC2 were covered by a beta constant-region primer of two equimolar oligonucleotides. Ligated cDNA was amplified by four rounds of PCR with nested alpha and beta constant-region primers and SP2. In TCRdb, the UMI-ligation and nested PCR reads were re-called with MiXCR into one record per CDR3 protein. The sample shows about 82,000 distinct CDR3 sequences, around 9% of them seen only once. Unmatched junction bases numbered 12, after V lost 4 bases and J lost 0 bases. This CDR3 spans 18 amino acids. In germline, CDR1 is MNHEY, CDR2 SVGAGI. This entry belongs to a study of naive and memory T cell subsets.

This clonotype was sampled from a human donor in good health. V gene TRBV6-5 combines with J gene TRBJ2-1; 7 positions match TRBD2. Material: naive CD8+ T cells from blood. The CDR3 sequence is CASSFTTSRANSYNEQFF. In DNA form, the CDR3 reads TGTGCCAGCAGTTTTACGACTAGCCGTGCGAACTCCTACAATGAGCAGTTCTTC.